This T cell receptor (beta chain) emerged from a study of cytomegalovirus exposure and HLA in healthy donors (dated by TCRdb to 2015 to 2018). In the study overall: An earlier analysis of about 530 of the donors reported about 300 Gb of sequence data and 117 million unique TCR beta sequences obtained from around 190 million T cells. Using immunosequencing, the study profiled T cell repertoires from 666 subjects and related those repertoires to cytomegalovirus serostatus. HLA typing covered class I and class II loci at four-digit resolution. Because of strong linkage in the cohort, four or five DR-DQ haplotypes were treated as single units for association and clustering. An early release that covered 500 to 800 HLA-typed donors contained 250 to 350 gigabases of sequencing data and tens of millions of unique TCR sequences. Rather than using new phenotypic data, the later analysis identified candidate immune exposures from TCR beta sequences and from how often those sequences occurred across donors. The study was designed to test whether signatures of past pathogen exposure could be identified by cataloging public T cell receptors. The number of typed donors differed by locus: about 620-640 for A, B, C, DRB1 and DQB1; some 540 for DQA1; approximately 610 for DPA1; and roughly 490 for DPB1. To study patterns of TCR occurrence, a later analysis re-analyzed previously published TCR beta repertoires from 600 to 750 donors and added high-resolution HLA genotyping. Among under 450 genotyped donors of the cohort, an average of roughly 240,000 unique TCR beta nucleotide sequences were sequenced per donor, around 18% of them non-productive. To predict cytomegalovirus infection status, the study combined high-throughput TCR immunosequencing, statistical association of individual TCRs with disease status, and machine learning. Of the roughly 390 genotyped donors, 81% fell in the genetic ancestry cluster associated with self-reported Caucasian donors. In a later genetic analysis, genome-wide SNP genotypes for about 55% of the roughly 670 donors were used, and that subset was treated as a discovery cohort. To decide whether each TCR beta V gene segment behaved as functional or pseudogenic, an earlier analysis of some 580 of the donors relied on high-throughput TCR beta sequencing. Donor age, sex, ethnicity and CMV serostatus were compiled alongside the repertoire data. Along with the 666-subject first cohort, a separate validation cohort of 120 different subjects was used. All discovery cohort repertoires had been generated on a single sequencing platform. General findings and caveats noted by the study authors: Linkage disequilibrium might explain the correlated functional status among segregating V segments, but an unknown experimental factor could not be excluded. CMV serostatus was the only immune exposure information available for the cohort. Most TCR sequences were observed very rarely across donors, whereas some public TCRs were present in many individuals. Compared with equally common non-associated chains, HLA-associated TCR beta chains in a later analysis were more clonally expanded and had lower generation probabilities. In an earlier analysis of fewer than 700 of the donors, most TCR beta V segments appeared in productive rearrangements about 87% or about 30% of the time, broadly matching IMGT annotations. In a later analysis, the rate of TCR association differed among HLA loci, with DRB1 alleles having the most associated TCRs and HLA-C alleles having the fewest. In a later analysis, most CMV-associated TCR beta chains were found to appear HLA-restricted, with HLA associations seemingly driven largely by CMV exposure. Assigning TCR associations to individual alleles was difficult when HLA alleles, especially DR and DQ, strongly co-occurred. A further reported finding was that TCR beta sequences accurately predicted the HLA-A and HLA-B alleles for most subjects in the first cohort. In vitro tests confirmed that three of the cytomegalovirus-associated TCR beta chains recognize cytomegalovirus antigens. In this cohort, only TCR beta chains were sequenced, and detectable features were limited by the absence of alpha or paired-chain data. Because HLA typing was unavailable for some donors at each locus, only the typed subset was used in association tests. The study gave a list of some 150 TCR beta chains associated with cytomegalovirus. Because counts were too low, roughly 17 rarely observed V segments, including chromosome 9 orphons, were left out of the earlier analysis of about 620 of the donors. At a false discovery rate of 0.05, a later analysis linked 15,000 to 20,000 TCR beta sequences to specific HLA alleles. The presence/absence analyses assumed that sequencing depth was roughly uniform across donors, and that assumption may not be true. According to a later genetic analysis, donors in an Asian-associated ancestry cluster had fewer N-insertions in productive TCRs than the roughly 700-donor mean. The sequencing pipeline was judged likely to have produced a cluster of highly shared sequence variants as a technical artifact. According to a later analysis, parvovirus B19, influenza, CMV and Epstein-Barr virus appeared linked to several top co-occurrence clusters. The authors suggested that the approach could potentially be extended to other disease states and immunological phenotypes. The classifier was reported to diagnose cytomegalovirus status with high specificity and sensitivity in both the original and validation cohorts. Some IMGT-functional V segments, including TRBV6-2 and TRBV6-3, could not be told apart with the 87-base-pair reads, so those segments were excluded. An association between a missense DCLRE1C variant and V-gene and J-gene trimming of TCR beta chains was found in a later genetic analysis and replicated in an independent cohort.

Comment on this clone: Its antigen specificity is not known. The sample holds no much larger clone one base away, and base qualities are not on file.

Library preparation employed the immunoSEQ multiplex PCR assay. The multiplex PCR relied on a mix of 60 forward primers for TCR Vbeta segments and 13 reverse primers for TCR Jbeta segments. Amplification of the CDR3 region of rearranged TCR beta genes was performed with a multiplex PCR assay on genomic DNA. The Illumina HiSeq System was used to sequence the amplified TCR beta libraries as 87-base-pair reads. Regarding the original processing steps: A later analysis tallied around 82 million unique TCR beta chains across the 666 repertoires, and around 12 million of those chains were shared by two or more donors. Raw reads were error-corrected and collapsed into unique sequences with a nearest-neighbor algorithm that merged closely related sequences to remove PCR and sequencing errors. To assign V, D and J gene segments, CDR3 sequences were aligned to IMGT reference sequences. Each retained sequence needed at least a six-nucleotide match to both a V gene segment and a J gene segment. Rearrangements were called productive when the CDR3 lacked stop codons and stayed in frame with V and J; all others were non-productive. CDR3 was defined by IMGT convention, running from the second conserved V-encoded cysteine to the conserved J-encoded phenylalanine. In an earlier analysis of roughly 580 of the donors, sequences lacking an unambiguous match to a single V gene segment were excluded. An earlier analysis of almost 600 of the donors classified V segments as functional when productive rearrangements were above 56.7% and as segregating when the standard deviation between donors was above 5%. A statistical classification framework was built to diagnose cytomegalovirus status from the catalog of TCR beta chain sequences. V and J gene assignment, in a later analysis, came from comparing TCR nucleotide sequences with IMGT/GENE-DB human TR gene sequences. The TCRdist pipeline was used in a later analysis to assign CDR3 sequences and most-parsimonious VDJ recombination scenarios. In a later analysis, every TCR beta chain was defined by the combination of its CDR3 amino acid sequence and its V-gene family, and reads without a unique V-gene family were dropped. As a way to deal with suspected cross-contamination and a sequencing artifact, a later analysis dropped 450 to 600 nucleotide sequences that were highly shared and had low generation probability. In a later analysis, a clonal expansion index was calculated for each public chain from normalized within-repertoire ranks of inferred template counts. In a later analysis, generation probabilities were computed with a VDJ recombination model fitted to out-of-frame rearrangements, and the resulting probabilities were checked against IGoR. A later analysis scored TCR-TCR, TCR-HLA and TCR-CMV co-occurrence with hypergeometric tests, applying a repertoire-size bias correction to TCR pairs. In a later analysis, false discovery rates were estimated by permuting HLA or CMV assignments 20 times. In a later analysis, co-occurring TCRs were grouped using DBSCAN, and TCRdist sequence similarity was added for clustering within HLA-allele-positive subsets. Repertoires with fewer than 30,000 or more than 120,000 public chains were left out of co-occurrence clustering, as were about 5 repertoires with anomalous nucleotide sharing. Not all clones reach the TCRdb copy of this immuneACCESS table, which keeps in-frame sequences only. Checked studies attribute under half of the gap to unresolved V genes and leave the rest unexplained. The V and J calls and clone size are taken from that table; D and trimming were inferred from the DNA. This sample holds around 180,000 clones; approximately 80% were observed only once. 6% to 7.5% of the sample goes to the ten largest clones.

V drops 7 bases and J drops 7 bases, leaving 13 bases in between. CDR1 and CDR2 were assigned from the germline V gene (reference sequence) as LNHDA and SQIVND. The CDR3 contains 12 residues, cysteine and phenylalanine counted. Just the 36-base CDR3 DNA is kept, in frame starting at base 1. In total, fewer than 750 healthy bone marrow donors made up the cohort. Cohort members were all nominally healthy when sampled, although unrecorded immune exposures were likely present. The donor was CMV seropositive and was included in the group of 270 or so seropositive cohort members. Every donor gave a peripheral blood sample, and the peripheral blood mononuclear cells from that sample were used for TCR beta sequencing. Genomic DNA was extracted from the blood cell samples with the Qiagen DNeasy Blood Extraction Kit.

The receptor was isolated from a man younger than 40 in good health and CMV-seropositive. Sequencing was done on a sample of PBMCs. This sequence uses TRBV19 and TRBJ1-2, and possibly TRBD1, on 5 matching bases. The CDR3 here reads CASTGQAPGYTF. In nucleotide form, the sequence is TGTGCCAGTACAGGGCAGGCCCCTGGCTACACCTTC.